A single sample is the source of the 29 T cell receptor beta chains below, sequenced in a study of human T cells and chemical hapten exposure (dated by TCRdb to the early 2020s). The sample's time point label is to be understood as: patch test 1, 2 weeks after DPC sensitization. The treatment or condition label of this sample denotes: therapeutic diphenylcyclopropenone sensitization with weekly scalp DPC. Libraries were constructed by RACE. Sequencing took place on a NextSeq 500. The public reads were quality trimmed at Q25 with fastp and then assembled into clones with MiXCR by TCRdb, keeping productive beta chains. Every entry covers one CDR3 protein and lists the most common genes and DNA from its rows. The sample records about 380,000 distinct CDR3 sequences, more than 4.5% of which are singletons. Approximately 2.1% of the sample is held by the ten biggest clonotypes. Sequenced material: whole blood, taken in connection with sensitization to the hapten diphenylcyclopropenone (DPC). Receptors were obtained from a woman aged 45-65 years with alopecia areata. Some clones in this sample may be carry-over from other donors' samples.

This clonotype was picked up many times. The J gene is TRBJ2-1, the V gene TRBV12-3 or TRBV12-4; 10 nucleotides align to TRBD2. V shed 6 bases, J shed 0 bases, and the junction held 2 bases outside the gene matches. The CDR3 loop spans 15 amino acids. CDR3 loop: CASRRTSGSYNEQFF. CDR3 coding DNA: TGTGCCAGCAGAAGGACTAGCGGCTCCTACAATGAGCAGTTCTTC.

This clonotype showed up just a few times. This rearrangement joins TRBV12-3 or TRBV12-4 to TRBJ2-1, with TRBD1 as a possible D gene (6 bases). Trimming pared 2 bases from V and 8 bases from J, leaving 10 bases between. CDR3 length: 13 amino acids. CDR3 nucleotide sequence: TGTGCCAGCAGTTTAAGGCACAGGGATGAGCAGTTCTTC. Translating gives CASSLRHRDEQFF.

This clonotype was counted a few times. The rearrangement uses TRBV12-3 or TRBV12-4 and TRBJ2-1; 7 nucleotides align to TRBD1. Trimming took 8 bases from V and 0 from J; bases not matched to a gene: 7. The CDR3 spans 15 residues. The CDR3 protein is CASLQGESSYNEQFF. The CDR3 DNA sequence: TGTGCCAGCCTTCAGGGGGAGAGCTCCTACAATGAGCAGTTCTTC.

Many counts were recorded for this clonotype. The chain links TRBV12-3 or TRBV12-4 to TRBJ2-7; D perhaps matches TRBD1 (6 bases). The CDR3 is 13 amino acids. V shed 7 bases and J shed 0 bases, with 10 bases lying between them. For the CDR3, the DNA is TGTGCCAGCACCCCAGGGGCCTCCTACGAGCAGTACTTC. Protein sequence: CASTPGASYEQYF.

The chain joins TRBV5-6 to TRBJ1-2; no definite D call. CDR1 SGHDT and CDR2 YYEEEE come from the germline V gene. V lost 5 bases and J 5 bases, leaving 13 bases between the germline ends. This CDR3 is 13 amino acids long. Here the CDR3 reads CASSGAAAYGYTF. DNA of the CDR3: TGTGCCAGCAGTGGAGCAGCGGCTTATGGCTACACCTTC.

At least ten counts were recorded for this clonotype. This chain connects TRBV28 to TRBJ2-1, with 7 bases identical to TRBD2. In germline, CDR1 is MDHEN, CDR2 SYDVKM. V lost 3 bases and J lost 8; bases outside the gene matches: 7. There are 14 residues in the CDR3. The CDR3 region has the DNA TGTGCCAGCAGTTTGTGGACTAGTGGCGATGAGCAGTTCTTC. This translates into CASSLWTSGDEQFF.

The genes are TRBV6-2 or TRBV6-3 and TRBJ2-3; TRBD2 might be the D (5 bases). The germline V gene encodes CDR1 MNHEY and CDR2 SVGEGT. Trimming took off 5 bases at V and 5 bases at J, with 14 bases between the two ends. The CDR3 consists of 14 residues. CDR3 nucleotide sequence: TGTGCCAGCAGTGGACTCACCAGGATAGATACGCAGTATTTT. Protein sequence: CASSGLTRIDTQYF.

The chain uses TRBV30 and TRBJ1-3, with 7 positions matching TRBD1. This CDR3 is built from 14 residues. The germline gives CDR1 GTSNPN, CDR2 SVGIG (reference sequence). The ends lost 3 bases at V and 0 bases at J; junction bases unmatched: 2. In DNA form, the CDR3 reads TGTGCCTGGAGCACAGGGGTCTCTGGAAACACCATATATTTT. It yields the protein CAWSTGVSGNTIYF.

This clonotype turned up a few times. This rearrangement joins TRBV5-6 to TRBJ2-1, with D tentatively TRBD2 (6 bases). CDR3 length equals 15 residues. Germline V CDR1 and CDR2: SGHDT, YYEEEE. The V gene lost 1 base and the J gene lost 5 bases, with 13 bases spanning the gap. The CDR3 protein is CASSLNGGLNNEQFF. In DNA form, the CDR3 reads TGTGCCAGCAGCTTGAACGGGGGTCTCAACAATGAGCAGTTCTTC.

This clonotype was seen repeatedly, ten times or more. CDR3 DNA sequence: TGCGCCAGCAGCTTGGGGTCCGGGCGCGAGACCCAGTACTTC. Its translation is CASSLGSGRETQYF. This sequence joins TRBV5-1 and TRBJ2-5; D remains unclear. This CDR3 has 14 amino acids. Germline CDR1 and CDR2: SGHRS and YFSETQ. Trimming pared 0 bases from V and 5 bases from J, leaving 11 bases between.

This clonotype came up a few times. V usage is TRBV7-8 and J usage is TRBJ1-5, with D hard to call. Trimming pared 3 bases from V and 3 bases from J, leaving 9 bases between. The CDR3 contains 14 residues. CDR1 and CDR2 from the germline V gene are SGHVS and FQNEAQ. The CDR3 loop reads CASSFQTVNQPQHF. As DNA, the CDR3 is TGTGCCAGCAGCTTCCAAACAGTCAATCAGCCCCAGCATTTT.

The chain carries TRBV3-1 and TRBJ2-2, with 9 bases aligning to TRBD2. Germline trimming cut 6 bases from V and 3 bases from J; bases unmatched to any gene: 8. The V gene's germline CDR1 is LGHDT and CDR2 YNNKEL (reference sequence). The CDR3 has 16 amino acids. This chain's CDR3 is CASSEPGLAYTGELFF. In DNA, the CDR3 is TGTGCCAGCAGTGAACCGGGACTAGCCTACACCGGGGAGCTGTTTTTT.

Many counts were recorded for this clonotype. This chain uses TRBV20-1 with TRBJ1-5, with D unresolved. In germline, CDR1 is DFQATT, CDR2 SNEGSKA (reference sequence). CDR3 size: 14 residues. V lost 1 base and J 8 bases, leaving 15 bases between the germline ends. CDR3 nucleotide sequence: TGCAGTGCTAGAGGAGGAGGAAGCGGGAAGCCCCAGCATTTT. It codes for CSARGGGSGKPQHF.

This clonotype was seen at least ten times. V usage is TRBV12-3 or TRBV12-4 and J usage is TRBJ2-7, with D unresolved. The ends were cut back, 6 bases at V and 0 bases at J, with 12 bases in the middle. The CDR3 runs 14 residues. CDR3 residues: CASSRTVSSYEQYF. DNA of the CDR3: TGTGCCAGCAGCCGGACCGTCAGCTCCTACGAGCAGTACTTC.

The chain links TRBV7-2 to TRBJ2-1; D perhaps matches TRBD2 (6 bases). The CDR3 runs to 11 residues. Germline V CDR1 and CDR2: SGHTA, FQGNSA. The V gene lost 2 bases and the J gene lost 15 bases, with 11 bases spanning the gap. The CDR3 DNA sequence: TGTGCCAGCAGCTTATGGGGGGACTGGTTCTTC. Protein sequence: CASSLWGDWFF.

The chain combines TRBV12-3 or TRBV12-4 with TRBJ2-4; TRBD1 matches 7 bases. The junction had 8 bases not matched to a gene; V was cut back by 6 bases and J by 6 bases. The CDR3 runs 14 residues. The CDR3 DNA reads TGTGCCAGCAGGGTGACAGGGCTCCCAAACATTCAGTACTTC. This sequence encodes CASRVTGLPNIQYF.

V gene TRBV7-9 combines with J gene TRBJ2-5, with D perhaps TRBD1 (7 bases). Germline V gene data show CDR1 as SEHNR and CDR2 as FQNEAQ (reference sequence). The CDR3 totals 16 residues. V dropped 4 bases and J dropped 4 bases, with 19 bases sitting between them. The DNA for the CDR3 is TGTGCCAGCAGCTCCGTACAGGGGAGGCCCCTAGAGACCCAGTACTTC. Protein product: CASSSVQGRPLETQYF.

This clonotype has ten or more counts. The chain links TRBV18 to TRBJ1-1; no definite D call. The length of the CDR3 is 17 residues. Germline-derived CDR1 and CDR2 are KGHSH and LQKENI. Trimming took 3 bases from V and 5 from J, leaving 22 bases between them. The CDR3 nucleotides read TGTGCCAGCTCACCGGAGGGATTAGACGGGATTACTACTGAAGCTTTCTTT. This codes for CASSPEGLDGITTEAFF.

The CDR3 here is CASSTRQGAYEQFF. Here the CDR3 DNA reads TGTGCCAGCAGCACCCGACAGGGGGCCTATGAGCAGTTCTTC. The rearrangement joins TRBV11-2 to TRBJ2-1, with 10 bases matching TRBD1. V lost 5 bases and J lost 8; bases outside the gene matches: 6. The CDR3 has 14 amino acids. The germline gives CDR1 SGHAT, CDR2 FQNNGV.

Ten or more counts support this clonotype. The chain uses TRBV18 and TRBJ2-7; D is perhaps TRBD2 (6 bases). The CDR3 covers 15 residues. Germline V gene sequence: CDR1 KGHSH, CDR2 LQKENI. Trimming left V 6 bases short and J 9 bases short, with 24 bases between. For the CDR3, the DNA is TGTGCCAGCTCTCCAGACCCGGGACTCGATCGGTGGCAGTACTTC. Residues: CASSPDPGLDRWQYF.

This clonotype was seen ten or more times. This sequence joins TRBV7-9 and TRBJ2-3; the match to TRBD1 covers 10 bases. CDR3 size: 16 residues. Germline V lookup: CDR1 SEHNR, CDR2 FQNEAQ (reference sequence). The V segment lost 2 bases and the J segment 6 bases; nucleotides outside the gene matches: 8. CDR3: CASSLIGWTGGDTQYF. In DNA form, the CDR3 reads TGTGCCAGCAGCTTAATCGGATGGACAGGGGGTGATACGCAGTATTTT.

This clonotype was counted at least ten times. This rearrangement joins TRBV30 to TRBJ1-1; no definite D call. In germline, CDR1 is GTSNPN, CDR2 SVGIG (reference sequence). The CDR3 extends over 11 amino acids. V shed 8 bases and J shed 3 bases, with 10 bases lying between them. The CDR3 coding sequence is TGTGCCAGCCGACAAGACACTGAAGCTTTCTTT. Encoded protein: CASRQDTEAFF.

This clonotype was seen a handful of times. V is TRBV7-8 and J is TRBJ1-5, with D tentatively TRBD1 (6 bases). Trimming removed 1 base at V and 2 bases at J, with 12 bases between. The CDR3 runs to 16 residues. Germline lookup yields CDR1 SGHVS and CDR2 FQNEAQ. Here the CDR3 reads CASSLGTPGGNQPQHF. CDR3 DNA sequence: TGTGCCAGCAGCTTAGGAACCCCAGGGGGCAATCAGCCCCAGCATTTT.

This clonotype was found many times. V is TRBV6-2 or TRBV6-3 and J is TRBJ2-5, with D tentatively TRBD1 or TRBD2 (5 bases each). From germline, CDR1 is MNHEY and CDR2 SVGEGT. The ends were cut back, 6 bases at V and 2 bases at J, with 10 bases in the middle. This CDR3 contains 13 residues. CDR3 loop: CASRPGRQETQYF. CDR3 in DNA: TGTGCCAGCAGGCCGGGACGGCAAGAGACCCAGTACTTC.

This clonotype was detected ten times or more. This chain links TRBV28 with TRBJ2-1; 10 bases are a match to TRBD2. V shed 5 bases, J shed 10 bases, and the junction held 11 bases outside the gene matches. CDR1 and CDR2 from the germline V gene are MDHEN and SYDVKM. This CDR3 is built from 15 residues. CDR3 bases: TGTGCCAGCAGTACCCCTAGCGGGGGAGGCTGGGAGCAGTTCTTC. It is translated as CASSTPSGGGWEQFF.

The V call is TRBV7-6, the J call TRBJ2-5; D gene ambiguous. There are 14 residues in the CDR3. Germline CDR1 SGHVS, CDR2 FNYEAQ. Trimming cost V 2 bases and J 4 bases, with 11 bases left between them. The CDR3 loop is CASSLKLEGETQYF. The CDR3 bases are TGTGCCAGCAGCTTAAAATTAGAAGGAGAGACCCAGTACTTC.

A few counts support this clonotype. CDR3 residues: CSFSGSTDTQYF. The CDR3 DNA sequence: TGCAGTTTCAGTGGAAGCACAGATACGCAGTATTTT. The chain combines TRBV20-1 with TRBJ2-3; D gene ambiguous. The germline V gene encodes CDR1 DFQATT and CDR2 SNEGSKA (reference sequence). The CDR3 contains 12 residues. The germline V and J ends were trimmed by 8 bases and 0 bases, with 9 bases remaining between them.

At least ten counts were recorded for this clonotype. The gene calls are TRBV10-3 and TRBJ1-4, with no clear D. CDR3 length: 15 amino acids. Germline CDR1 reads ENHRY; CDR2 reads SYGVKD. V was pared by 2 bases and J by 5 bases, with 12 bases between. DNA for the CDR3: TGTGCCATCAGTGAGGCAAGCAGGCCCAATGAAAAACTGTTTTTT. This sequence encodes CAISEASRPNEKLFF.

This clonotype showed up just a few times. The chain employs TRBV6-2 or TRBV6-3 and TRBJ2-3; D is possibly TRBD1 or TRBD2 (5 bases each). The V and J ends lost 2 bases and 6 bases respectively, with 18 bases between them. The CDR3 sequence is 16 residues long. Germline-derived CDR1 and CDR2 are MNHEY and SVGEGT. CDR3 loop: CASSYATGTAADTQYF. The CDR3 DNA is TGTGCCAGCAGTTACGCCACCGGGACCGCTGCGGATACGCAGTATTTT.